This TCR beta chain was identified in a study of breast tumors, draining lymph nodes, adjacent tissues. Study-level points and caveats: Tumor repertoires ranked between lymph nodes and nontumor tissue in diversity, with V and J gene preferences. Luminal-like breast cancer showed significantly greater tumor-nontumor repertoire similarity than basal-like breast cancer did. That most tumor T cells come from lymph nodes remained unproven.

Germline CDR1 is SGHTA and CDR2 is FQGTGA. The CDR3 loop spans 13 amino acids. Between the trimmed V and J ends, which lost 4 bases and 5 bases, there was a span of 9 bases. This clonotype has a count of ten or more. The antigen is undetermined. Each CDR3 protein gets one entry after TCRdb re-called the multiplex PCR reads with MiXCR. In the table there are fewer than 300,000 distinct CDR3 sequences, about 30% of which are singletons. Axillary draining lymph nodes of breast cancer patients supplied the node samples. This sequence was found in a female donor with breast cancer. Some clones in this sample may be carry-over from other donors' samples. What was sequenced was axillary lymph node tissue. The V gene is TRBV7-3, the J gene TRBJ2-1, with D tentatively TRBD1 (6 bases). CDR3 sequence: CASSYGQHNEQFF. CDR3 in DNA: TGTGCCAGCAGCTATGGACAGCACAATGAGCAGTTCTTC.